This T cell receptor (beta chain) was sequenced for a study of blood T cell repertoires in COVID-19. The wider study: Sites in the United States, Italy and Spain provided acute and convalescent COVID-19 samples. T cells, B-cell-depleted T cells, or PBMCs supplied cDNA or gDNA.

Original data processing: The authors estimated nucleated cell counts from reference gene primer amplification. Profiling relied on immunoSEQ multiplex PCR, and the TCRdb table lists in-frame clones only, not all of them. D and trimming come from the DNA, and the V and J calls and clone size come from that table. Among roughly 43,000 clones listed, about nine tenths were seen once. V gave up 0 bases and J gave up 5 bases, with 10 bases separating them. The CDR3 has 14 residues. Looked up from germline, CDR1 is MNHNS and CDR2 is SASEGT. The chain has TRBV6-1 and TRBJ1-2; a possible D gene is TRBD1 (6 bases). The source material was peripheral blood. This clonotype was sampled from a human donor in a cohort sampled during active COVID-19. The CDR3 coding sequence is TGTGCCAGCAGTGAAGCGAGGGGGGGGTATGGCTACACCTTC. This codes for CASSEARGGYGYTF.